This TCR beta chain stems from a study of blood T cell repertoires in COVID-19. About the study: Some COVID-19 samples were acute and others convalescent; all came from the United States, Italy and Spain.

The table came from immunoSEQ multiplex PCR; TCRdb's copy has only in-frame clones and leaves some out. The sample comprises 150,000 to 200,000 clones, 84% of which are singletons, and around 12% rests with the top ten. The receptor comes from a man aged 50 to 60 who had recovered from COVID-19. Sample: PBMCs or T cells enriched from blood (not recorded which).

DNA of the CDR3: TGTGCCAGCAGCTTAGATCGGACGGGGGGTCTTGAGACCCAGTACTTC. Protein product: CASSLDRTGGLETQYF. The gene calls are TRBV11-3 and TRBJ2-5, with 7 bases matching TRBD2. CDR3 length: 16 amino acids. The V segment lost 0 bases and the J segment 5 bases; nucleotides outside the gene matches: 9. CDR1 and CDR2 (germline): SGHNT, YENEEA. Full variable domain (rest looked up from reference TRBV11-3 and TRBJ2-5): EAGVVQSPRYKIIEKKQPVAFWCNPISGHNTLYWYLQNLGQGPELLIRYENEEAVDDSQLPKDRFSAERLKGVDSTLKIQPAELGDSAVYLCASSLDRTGGLETQYFGPGTRLLVL.